One TCR beta chain is described in this entry. Its antigen is not known. This entry is derived from a study of T cells after yellow fever vaccination. Whole-study findings and limits: Repertoires obtained by FACS sorting could include abundant clonotypes that entered as contaminants from the bulk population.

Each CDR3 protein is one row after TCRdb ran MiXCR on the 5' RACE reads. The table lists under 550,000 distinct CDR3 sequences, 20% to 25% of them singletons. The germline V gene has CDR1 GTSNPN and CDR2 SVGIG (reference sequence). The CDR3 has 13 amino acids. The J segment lost 6 bases and the V segment lost 7 bases, leaving 5 bases of the junction unmatched. The receptor's source is a young man who received the YFV17D yellow fever vaccine. The rearrangement uses TRBV30 and TRBJ2-1; 11 bases line up with TRBD2. The starting material was PBMCs, obtained roughly 20 days after the first yellow fever vaccination. CDR3 sequence reads: CASRLAGSNEQFF. CDR3 in DNA: TGTGCCTCAAGACTAGCGGGGAGCAATGAGCAGTTCTTC.